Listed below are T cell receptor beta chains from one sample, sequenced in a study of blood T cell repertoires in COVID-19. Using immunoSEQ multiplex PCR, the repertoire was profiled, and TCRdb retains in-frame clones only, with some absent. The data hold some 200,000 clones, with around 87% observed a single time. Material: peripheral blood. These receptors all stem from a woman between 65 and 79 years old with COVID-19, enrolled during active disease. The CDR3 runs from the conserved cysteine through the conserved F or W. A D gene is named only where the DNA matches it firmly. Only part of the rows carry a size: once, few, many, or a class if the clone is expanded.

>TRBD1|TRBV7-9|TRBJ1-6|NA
TGTGCCAGCAGCCTCCTAGGCGGGACAGGCGATTCACCCCTCCACTTT
CASSLLGGTGDSPLHF
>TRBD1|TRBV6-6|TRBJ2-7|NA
TGTGCCAGCAGTCCAGGACAGGCCCCCGAGCAGTACTTC
CASSPGQAPEQYF
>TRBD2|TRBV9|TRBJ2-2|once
TGTGCCAGCAGCGCCGGGACTAGCCGGAACACCGGGGAGCTGTTTTTT
CASSAGTSRNTGELFF
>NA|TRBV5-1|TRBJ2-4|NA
TGCGCCAGCACCAAGGGGGGGGCTGGGGACATTCAGTACTTC
CASTKGGAGDIQYF
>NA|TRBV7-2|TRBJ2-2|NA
TGTGCCAGCAGCTTAGGGGGGGTCACCGGGGAGCTGTTTTTT
CASSLGGVTGELFF
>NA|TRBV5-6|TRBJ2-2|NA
TGTGCCAGCAGCCTCCCAACAGCGAACACCGGGGAGCTGTTTTTT
CASSLPTANTGELFF
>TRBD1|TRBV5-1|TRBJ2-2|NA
TGCGCCAGCAGCAAGGGACAGGACTACACCGGGGAGCTGTTTTTT
CASSKGQDYTGELFF
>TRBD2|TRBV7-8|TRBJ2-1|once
TGTGCCAGCAGCTTAGAGTCACTAGCGGGAATTGAGCAGTTCTTC
CASSLESLAGIEQFF
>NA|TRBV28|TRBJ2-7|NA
TGTGCCAGCAGAACTACCAGGGTATTCGGGCAGTACTTC
CASRTTRVFGQYF
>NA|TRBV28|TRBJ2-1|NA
TGTGCCAGCAGTTTAATCCAGGGGACAAATGAGCAGTTCTTC
CASSLIQGTNEQFF
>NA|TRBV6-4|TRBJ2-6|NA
TGTGCCAGCAGTGAACAGGGTTCTGGGGCCAACGTCCTGACTTTC
CASSEQGSGANVLTF
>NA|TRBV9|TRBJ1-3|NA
TGTGCCAGCGGAGAAACAGGGCGAACTTCTGGAAACACCATATATTTT
CASGETGRTSGNTIYF
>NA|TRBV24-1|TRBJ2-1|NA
TGTGCCACCAGTGGGGGGGGCACCTACAATGAGCAGTTCTTC
CATSGGGTYNEQFF
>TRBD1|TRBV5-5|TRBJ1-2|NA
TGTGCCAGCAGCTCCGTGGACAGGGAGGGTGGCTACACCTTC
CASSSVDREGGYTF
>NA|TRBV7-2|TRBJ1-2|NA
TGTGCCAGCAGCCCCATAGCAGGGTCCTCTGGCTACACCTTC
CASSPIAGSSGYTF
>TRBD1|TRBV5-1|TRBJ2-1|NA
TGCGCCAGCAGCTCCCGGGACAGGGGTAACAATGAGCAGTTCTTC
CASSSRDRGNNEQFF
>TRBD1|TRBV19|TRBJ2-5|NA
TGTGCCAGTAGTATGTCGACAGGGCATCCCGAAGAGACCCAGTACTTC
CASSMSTGHPEETQYF
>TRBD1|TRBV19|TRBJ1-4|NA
TGTGCCAGCCTGGACAGGGGGCGGACGGAAAAACTGTTTTTT
CASLDRGRTEKLFF
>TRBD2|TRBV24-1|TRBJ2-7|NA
TGTGCCACCAGTGATGGGACTAGCGGGAGGGACTGGAATGAGCAGTACTTC
CATSDGTSGRDWNEQYF
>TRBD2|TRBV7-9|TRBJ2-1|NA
TGTGCCAGCAGCCTTCTAGCGGACAATGAGCAGTTCTTC
CASSLLADNEQFF
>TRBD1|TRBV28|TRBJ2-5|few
TGTGCCAGCAGTTCCCCCGACAGGGCAGAGACCCAGTACTTC
CASSSPDRAETQYF
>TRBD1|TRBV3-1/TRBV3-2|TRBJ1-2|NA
TGTGCCAGCAGCCGGGGGACAGATGGCTACACCTTC
CASSRGTDGYTF
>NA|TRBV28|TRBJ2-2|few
TGTGCCAGCAGTTTAGGGCTAAACACCGGGGAGCTGTTTTTT
CASSLGLNTGELFF
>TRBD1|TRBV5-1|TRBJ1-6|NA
TGCGCCAGCAGCTTGGGTCCCGGGACAGAAGGGTCACCCCTCCACTTT
CASSLGPGTEGSPLHF
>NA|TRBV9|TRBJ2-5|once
TGTGCCAGCAGCGTAGGTTTGGCGGCACAAGAGACCCAGTACTTC
CASSVGLAAQETQYF
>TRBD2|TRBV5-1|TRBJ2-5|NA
TGCGCCAGCAGCAGACCGGGACTAGCGGGAGGAGAGACCCAGTACTTC
CASSRPGLAGGETQYF
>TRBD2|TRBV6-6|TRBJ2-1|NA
TGTGCCAGCACCGTAAGCGGGAGAAGTTACAATGAGCAGTTCTTC
CASTVSGRSYNEQFF
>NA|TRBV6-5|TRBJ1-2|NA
TGTGCCAGCAACCGCCAGGGAACTGGTGGCTACACCTTC
CASNRQGTGGYTF
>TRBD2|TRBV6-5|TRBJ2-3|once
TGTGCCAGCAGTTATAGCGGGGAATACACAGATACGCAGTATTTT
CASSYSGEYTDTQYF
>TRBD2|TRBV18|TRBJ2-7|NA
TGTGCCAGCTCATCGACTAGCGGGTCCTACGAGCAGTACTTC
CASSSTSGSYEQYF
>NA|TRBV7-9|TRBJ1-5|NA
TGTGCCAGCAGCTTATATGGGGCCGGTCAGCCCCAGCATTTT
CASSLYGAGQPQHF
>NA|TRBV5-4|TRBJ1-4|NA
TGTGCCAGCAGCTCCCCAGGGGAATATGAAAAACTGTTTTTT
CASSSPGEYEKLFF
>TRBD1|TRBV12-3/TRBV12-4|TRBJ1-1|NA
TGTGCCAGCAGCGGGACAGCGAACACTGAAGCTTTCTTT
CASSGTANTEAFF
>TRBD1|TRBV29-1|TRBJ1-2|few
TGCAGCGTTGTGACAGGGGCCTATGGCTACACCTTC
CSVVTGAYGYTF
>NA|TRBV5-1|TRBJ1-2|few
TGCGCCAGCCAGCCCGGGGTTCGCGGGAACTATGGCTACACCTTC
CASQPGVRGNYGYTF
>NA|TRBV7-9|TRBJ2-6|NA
TGTGCCAGCAGCGTTCACAGGGCTCCCGGCTCTGGGGCCAACGTCCTGACTTTC
CASSVHRAPGSGANVLTF
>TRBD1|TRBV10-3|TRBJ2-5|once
TGTGCCATCAGTGAGTCGATCGGGACAGGGGAGCTCGGGACCCAGTACTTC
CAISESIGTGELGTQYF
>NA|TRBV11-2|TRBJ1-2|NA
TGTGCCAGCAGCTTAGAGTCCGGAGCTAACTATGGCTACACCTTC
CASSLESGANYGYTF
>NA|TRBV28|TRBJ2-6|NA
TGTGCAACCTACAGAGACTCTGGGGCCAACGTCCTGACTTTC
CATYRDSGANVLTF
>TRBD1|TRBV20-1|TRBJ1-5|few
TGCAGTGCAAGTCTCGGACAGGGGAGTCAGCCCCAGCATTTT
CSASLGQGSQPQHF
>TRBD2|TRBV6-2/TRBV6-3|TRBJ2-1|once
TGTGCCAGCAGCGGAGCGACTAGCGGGAGGGCAGTTCATGAGCAGTTCTTC
CASSGATSGRAVHEQFF
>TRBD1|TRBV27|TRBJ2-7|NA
TGTGCCAGCAGAACAGGGGGAGTCGGGACCGACGAGCAGTACTTC
CASRTGGVGTDEQYF
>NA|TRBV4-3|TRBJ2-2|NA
TGCGCCAGCAGCCAAGAGGTGGCCACCGGGGAGCTGTTTTTT
CASSQEVATGELFF
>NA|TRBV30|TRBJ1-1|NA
TGTGCCTGGAGTGTAACAGGCCCAGTTTTAGCTTTCTTT
CAWSVTGPVLAFF
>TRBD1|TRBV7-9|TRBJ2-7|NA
TGTGCCAGCAGCCATCGGAACAGGGGAGACGAGCAGTACTTC
CASSHRNRGDEQYF
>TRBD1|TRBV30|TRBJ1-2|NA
TGTGCCTGGAGGGGTGGACAGGGTATATCTTGGGGCTACACCTTC
CAWRGGQGISWGYTF
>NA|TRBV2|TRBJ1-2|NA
TGTGCCAGCAGTGTTAGCCCCCCGTCTGGTGGCTACACCTTC
CASSVSPPSGGYTF
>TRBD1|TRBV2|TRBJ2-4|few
TGTGCCAGCAAGCTGGGACAGTTAATAGCCAAAAACATTCAGTACTTC
CASKLGQLIAKNIQYF